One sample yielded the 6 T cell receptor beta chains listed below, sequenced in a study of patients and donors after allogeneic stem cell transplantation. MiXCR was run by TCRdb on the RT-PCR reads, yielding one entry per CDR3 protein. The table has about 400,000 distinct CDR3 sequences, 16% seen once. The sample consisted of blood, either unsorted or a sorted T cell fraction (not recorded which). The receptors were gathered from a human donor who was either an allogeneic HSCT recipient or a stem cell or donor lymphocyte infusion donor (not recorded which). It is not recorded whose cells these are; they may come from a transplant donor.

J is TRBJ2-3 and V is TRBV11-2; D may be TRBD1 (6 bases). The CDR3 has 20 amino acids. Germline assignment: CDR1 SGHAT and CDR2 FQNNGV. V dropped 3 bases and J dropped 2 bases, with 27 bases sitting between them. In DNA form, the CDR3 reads TGTGCCAGCAGCTTCCTTCCCCCCGCGCCCACGCGACAGGCCACAGATACGCAGTATTTT. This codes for CASSFLPPAPTRQATDTQYF. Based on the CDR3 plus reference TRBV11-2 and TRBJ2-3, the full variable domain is EAGVAQSPRYKIIEKRQSVAFWCNPISGHATLYWYQQILGQGPKLLIQFQNNGVVDDSQLPKDRFSAERLKGVDSTLKIQPAKLEDSAVYLCASSFLPPAPTRQATDTQYFGPGTRLTVL.

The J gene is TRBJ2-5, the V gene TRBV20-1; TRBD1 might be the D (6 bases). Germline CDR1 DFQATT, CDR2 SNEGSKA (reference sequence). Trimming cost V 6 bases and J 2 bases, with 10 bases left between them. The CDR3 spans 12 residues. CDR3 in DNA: TGCAGTGCCAAGGACAGTCAAGAGACCCAGTACTTC. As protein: CSAKDSQETQYF.

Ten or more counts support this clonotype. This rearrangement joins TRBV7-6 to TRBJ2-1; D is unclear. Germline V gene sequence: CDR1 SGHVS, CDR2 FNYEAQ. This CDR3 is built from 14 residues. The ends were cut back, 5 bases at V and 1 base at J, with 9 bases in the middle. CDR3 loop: CASSPLESYNEQFF. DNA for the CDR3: TGTGCCAGCAGCCCCCTCGAGTCCTACAATGAGCAGTTCTTC.

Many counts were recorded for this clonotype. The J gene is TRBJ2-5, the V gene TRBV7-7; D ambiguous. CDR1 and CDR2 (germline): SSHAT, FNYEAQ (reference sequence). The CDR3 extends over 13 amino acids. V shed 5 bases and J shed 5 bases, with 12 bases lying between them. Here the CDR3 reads CASSLLLGETQYF. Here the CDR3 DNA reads TGTGCCAGCAGCCTCCTTTTGGGCGAGACCCAGTACTTC.

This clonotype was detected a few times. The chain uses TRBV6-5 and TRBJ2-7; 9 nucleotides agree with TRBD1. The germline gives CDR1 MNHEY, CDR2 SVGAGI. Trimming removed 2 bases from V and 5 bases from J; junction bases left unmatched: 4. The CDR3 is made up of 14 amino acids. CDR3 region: CASSYETGGNEQYF. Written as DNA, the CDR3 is TGTGCCAGCAGTTACGAGACAGGGGGGAACGAGCAGTACTTC.

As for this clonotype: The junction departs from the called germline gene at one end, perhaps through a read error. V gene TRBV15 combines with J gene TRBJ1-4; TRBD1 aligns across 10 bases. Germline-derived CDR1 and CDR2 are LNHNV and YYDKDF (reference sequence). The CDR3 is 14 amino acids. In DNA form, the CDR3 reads TGTACCACCAGCAAAGGACAGGGGGAGGAAAAACTGTTTTTT. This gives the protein CTTSKGQGEEKLFF.